These T cell receptor beta chains were read from a single sample in a study of cytomegalovirus exposure and HLA in healthy donors. Produced via immunoSEQ multiplex PCR; TCRdb's table is partial and in-frame only. The profile shows about 140,000 clones, 75% to 90% of them singletons. What was sequenced was PBMCs. The receptor set was obtained from a man aged 35 to 55 in good health and CMV-seronegative. The CDR3 runs from the conserved cysteine through the conserved F or W. A D gene is named only where the DNA matches it firmly. The size entry is marked missing in some rows and otherwise reads once, few, many or a size class.

>TRBJ2-5|once|TRBV7-9|-
TGTGCCAGCAGCTTAAACGGGATAAGAGAGACCCAGTACTTC
CASSLNGIRETQYF
>TRBJ1-1|-|TRBV5-6|TRBD1
TGTGCCAGCAGCTCGTACAGGGGTGGTTTGGTGAACACTGAAGCTTTCTTT
CASSSYRGGLVNTEAFF
>TRBJ1-6|few|TRBV4-2|-
TGTGCCAGCAGCCAAGATGACACGAGAAATTCACCCCTCCACTTT
CASSQDDTRNSPLHF
>TRBJ1-6|-|TRBV14|-
TGTGCCAGCAGCCAAGATGTCAGTTTCAATTCACCCCTCCACTTT
CASSQDVSFNSPLHF
>TRBJ1-2|-|TRBV27|-
TGTGCCAGCGCTAAATCAGGGGCCCCTGGCTACACCTTC
CASAKSGAPGYTF
>TRBJ1-2|-|TRBV6-1|TRBD1
TGTGCCAGCAGTGAAAAAGATTGGAGGACGACAGGGGCCAACTATGGCTACACCTTC
CASSEKDWRTTGANYGYTF
>TRBJ1-2|-|TRBV5-4|TRBD1
TGTGCCAGCAGCTTGTGGGGACAGAGCTATGGCTACACCTTC
CASSLWGQSYGYTF
>TRBJ1-3|-|TRBV21-1|-
TGTGCCAGCAGCATTCGAAGAGGAGTACGTGGAAACACCATATATTTT
CASSIRRGVRGNTIYF
>TRBJ2-7|-|TRBV7-8|TRBD2
TGTGCCAGCAGCACCTTTAGCGGGGCCTCCTACGAGCAGTACTTC
CASSTFSGASYEQYF
>TRBJ2-2|-|TRBV7-9|-
TGTGCCAGCAGCTCCGGACAGCTCAACACCGGGGAGCTGTTTTTT
CASSSGQLNTGELFF
>TRBJ2-7|-|TRBV7-7|TRBD1
TGTGCCAGCAGCCCGGGACAGGGGGCCACCCACGAGCAGTACTTC
CASSPGQGATHEQYF
>TRBJ2-1|-|TRBV10-1|-
TGCGCCAGCAGTGAATGGGGGGGCCTAAATGAGCAGTTCTTC
CASSEWGGLNEQFF
>TRBJ2-7|-|TRBV7-7|TRBD1
TGTGCTAGCAGCCCACCCTCTCACAGGGGCGTCTACGAGCAGTACTTC
CASSPPSHRGVYEQYF
>TRBJ2-5|-|TRBV7-9|TRBD1
TGTGCCAGCAGACTGACAGGGGCCTTCGGGGAGACCCAGTACTTC
CASRLTGAFGETQYF
>TRBJ1-4|-|TRBV5-5|-
TGTGCCAGCAGCTTGTCCCGAGGGAGGGGCGAAAAACTGTTTTTT
CASSLSRGRGEKLFF
>TRBJ1-3|-|TRBV5-6|-
TGTGCCAGCAGCTTGGGAGGGAGCTCTGGAAACACCATATATTTT
CASSLGGSSGNTIYF
>TRBJ1-2|-|TRBV9|-
TGTGCCAGCAGCGTAGTCCCCCTTACTGACTATGGCTACACCTTC
CASSVVPLTDYGYTF
>TRBJ1-6|-|TRBV6-5|TRBD1
TGTGCCAGCAGTGCCCGACAGGGGGCCCTCCACTTT
CASSARQGALHF
>TRBJ1-3|-|TRBV7-2|TRBD1
TGTGCCAGCAGCTTAACTCAGGGGGCGGGAGGAAACACCATATATTTT
CASSLTQGAGGNTIYF
>TRBJ2-7|-|TRBV7-9|TRBD1
TGTGCCAGCAGCCATTCGGACAGGTTATTATACGAGCAGTACTTC
CASSHSDRLLYEQYF
>TRBJ1-6|-|TRBV6-5|TRBD1
TGTGCCAGCAGTTGGGGACAGAGAGATAATTCCCCCCTCCACTTT
CASSWGQRDNSPLHF
>TRBJ1-4|few|TRBV5-8|-
TGTGCCAGCAGCTTCGTCAGGGGCGAAAAACTGTTTTTT
CASSFVRGEKLFF
>TRBJ2-7|-|TRBV25-1|TRBD1
TGTGCCAGCAGTGACGGACAGGGGTACGAGCAGTACTTC
CASSDGQGYEQYF
>TRBJ1-5|-|TRBV7-9|TRBD1
TGTGCCAGCAGCTTAGAACAGGGGGATCAGCCCCAGCATTTT
CASSLEQGDQPQHF
>TRBJ1-2|once|TRBV19|-
TGTGCCAGTAGTATAGATCTATATTCCTATGGCTACACCTTC
CASSIDLYSYGYTF
>TRBJ1-2|once|TRBV5-4|TRBD1
TGTGCCAGCGGGACAGGGGTAGGGTTAGCGAATGGCTACACCTTC
CASGTGVGLANGYTF
>TRBJ2-7|-|TRBV28|TRBD1
TGTGCCAGCAGTTTAGGTGGGCAGGGGGCCTACGAGCAGTACTTC
CASSLGGQGAYEQYF
>TRBJ2-7|-|TRBV27|-
TGTGCCAGCAGTTTCGGGCAGGGGACATACTACGAGCAGTACTTC
CASSFGQGTYYEQYF
>TRBJ2-7|-|TRBV6-1|TRBD1
TGTGCCAGCAGTGAAGTAGGGGACAGGGGGGACGAGCAGTACTTC
CASSEVGDRGDEQYF
>TRBJ2-3|-|TRBV27|TRBD2
TGTGCCAGCAGTCCCCTAGCGGGGGGGGTCACAGATACGCAGTATTTT
CASSPLAGGVTDTQYF
>TRBJ2-5|-|TRBV9|-
TGTGCCAGCAGCGTAGACCCCGGGCAACGGGGCCAAGAGACCCAGTACTTC
CASSVDPGQRGQETQYF
>TRBJ1-1|once|TRBV9|-
TGTGCCAGCAGCGGGGACACGCTGGAGACTGAAGCTTTCTTT
CASSGDTLETEAFF
>TRBJ2-1|few|TRBV25-1|-
TGTGCCAGCAGTAAACCCGGGACACCCTCCTACAATGAGCAGTTCTTC
CASSKPGTPSYNEQFF
>TRBJ1-4|-|TRBV9|-
TGTGCCAGCAGCGTAGCTTCGGGGGAAAAACTGTTTTTT
CASSVASGEKLFF
>TRBJ2-1|-|TRBV28|TRBD2
TGTGCCAGCAGTTTGGAGCGGGGGGGCGCCAATGAGCAGTTCTTC
CASSLERGGANEQFF
>TRBJ2-3|-|TRBV5-1|-
TGCGCCAGCAGCCCGGGCACAGATACGCAGTATTTT
CASSPGTDTQYF
>TRBJ2-2|once|TRBV7-9|-
TGTGCCAGCAGCTCCGAGGGCTTCACCGGGGAGCTGTTTTTT
CASSSEGFTGELFF
>TRBJ2-7|-|TRBV28|TRBD1
TGTGCCAGCAGTTTAGGTGGTAGGGGGCAGTACGAGCAGTACTTC
CASSLGGRGQYEQYF
>TRBJ2-3|once|TRBV11-3|-
TGTGCCAGCAGCAGGGGGGAGGGTTTGCTTACAGATACGCAGTATTTT
CASSRGEGLLTDTQYF
>TRBJ1-4|-|TRBV4-2|-
TGTGCCAGCAGCCGCCGAACAGACAGGCCTAATGAAAAACTGTTTTTT
CASSRRTDRPNEKLFF
>TRBJ1-2|-|TRBV10-1|TRBD1
TGCGCCAGCAGCCCTAGGGACAGGGCCTATGGCTACACCTTC
CASSPRDRAYGYTF
>TRBJ2-2|-|TRBV19|TRBD2
TGTGCCAGTATCGGGGGGCTAGCGGGAACCCGGACCGGGGAGCTGTTTTTT
CASIGGLAGTRTGELFF
>TRBJ2-3|-|TRBV2|TRBD2
TGTGCCAGCAGCGCTAGACCGGGACTAGCCGGCACAGATACGCAGTATTTT
CASSARPGLAGTDTQYF
>TRBJ2-7|-|TRBV11-2|-
TGTGCCAGCAGCCCAGTAGGGGGATCCTACGAGCAGTACTTC
CASSPVGGSYEQYF
>TRBJ2-3|-|TRBV5-1|-
TGCGCCAGCAGCTTTGGCCAGGGCACAGATACGCAGTATTTT
CASSFGQGTDTQYF
>TRBJ1-2|-|TRBV11-3|-
TGTGCCAGCAGCTCCAGACAGGTCGGTCTCTATGGCTACACCTTC
CASSSRQVGLYGYTF
>TRBJ2-7|few|TRBV10-3|-
TGTGCCATCAGTGAGGGACCGGGGGAGCAGTACTTC
CAISEGPGEQYF
>TRBJ2-4|few|TRBV13|-
TGTGCCAGCAGCCCTGGAGGGGGCGCGGGTGGAGACATTCAGTACTTC
CASSPGGGAGGDIQYF
>TRBJ2-7|-|TRBV19|TRBD1
TGTGCCAGTACCCCCGGACAGGGGGCGGGCGAGCAGTACTTC
CASTPGQGAGEQYF
>TRBJ1-4|-|TRBV27|TRBD1
TGTGCCAGCACCGGGACAGCTAATAATGAAAAACTGTTTTTT
CASTGTANNEKLFF
>TRBJ2-7|-|TRBV19|TRBD1
TGTGCCAGTAGTGGGGGACAGGCCTCCTACGAGCAGTACTTC
CASSGGQASYEQYF
>TRBJ1-2|-|TRBV28|TRBD1
TGTGCCAGCAGTTATGGGACAGGGAGGATCAACTATGGCTACACCTTC
CASSYGTGRINYGYTF
>TRBJ1-6|-|TRBV6-5|TRBD1
TGTGCCAGCAGTTCCCTACAGGGGGGGTCACCCCTCCACTTT
CASSSLQGGSPLHF
>TRBJ2-7|-|TRBV19|-
TGTGCCAGTATGGGCAGTGATAGGTACGAGCAGTACTTC
CASMGSDRYEQYF